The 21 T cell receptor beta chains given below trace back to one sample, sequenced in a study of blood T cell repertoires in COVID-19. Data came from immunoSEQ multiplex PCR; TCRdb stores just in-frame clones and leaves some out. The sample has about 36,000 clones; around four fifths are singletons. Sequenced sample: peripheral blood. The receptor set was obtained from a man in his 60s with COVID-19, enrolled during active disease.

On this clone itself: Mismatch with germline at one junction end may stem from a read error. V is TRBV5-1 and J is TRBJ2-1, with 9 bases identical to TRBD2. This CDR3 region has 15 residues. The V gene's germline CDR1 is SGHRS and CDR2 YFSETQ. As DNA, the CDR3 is TGCGCCAGCAGCCCGCTAGCGGGGTCCTCCAATGAGCAGTTCTTC. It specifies CASSPLAGSSNEQFF.

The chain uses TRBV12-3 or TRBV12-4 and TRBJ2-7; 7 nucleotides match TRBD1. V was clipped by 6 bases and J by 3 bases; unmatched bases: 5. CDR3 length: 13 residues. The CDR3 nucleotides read TGTGCCAGCAGGATGAGACAGGGCTACGAGCAGTACTTC. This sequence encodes CASRMRQGYEQYF.

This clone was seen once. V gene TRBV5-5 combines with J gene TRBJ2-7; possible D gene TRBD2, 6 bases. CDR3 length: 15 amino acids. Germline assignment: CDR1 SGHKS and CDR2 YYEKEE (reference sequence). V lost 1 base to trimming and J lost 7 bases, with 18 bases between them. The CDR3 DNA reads TGTGCCAGCAGCTTGCCCACGGGAGAGATACGGGAGCAGTACTTC. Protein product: CASSLPTGEIREQYF.

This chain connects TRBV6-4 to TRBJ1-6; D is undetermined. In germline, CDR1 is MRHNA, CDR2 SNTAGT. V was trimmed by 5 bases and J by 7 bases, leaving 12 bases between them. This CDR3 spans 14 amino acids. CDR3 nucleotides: TGTGCCAGCAGTTTCGGGAGTGGGAATTCACCCCTCCACTTT. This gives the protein CASSFGSGNSPLHF.

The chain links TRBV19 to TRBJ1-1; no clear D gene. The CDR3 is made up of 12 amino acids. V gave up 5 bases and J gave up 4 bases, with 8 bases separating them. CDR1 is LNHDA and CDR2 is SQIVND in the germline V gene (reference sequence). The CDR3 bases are TGTGCCAGTAGTGGGCGATTCACTGAAGCTTTCTTT. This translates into CASSGRFTEAFF.

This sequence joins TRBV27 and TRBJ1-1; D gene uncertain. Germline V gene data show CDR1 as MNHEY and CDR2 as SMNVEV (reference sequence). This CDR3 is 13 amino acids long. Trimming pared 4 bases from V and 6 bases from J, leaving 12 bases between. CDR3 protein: CASSSRLRAEAFF. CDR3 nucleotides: TGTGCCAGCAGTTCGAGACTCCGGGCTGAAGCTTTCTTT.

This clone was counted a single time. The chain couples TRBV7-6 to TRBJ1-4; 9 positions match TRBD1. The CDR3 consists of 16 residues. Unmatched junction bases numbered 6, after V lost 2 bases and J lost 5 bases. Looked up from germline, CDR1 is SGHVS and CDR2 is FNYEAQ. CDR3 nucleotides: TGTGCCAGCAGCTTAACCGGGACAGGGAGGAATGAAAAACTGTTTTTT. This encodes CASSLTGTGRNEKLFF.

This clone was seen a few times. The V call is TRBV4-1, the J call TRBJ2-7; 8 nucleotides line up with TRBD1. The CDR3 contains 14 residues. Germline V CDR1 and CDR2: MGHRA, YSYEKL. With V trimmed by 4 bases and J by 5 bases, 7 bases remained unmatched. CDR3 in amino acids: CASSLWTGSNEQYF. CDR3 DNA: TGCGCCAGCAGCCTTTGGACAGGGAGTAACGAGCAGTACTTC.

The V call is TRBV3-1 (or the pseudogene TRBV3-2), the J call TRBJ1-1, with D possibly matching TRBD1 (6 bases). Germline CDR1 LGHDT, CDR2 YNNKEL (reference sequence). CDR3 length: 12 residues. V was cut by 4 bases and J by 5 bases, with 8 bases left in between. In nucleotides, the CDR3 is TGTGCCAGCAGCCCTCAGGGGACTGAAGCTTTCTTT. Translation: CASSPQGTEAFF.

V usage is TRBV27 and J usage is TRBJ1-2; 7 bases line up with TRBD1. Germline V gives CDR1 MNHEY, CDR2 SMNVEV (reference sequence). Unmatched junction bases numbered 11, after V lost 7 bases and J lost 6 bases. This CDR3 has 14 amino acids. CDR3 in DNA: TGTGCCAGCAATACAGGACAGGCGTGGGATGGCTACACCTTC. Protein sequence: CASNTGQAWDGYTF.

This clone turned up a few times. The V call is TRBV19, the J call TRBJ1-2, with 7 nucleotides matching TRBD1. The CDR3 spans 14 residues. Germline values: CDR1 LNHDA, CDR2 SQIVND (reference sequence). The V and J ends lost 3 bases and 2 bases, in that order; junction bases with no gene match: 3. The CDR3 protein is CASSMKQGNYGYTF. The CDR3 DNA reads TGTGCCAGTAGTATGAAACAGGGGAACTATGGCTACACCTTC.

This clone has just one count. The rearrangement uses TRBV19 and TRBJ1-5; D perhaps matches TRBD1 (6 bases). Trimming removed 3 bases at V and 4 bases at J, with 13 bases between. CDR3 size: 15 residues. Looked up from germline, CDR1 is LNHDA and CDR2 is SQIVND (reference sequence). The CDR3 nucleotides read TGTGCCAGTAGTATGGGCAGGGGCGGGAATCAGCCCCAGCATTTT. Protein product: CASSMGRGGNQPQHF. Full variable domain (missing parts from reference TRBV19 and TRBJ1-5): DGGITQSPKYLFRKEGQNVTLSCEQNLNHDAMYWYRQDPGQGLRLIYYSQIVNDFQKGDIAEGYSVSREKKESFPLTVTSAQKNPTAFYLCASSMGRGGNQPQHFGDGTRLSIL.

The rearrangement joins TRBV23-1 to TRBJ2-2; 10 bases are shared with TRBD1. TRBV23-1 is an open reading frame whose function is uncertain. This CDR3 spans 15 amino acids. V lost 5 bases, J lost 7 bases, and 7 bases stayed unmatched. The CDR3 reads CASSAGTGVYGELFF. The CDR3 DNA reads TGCGCCAGCAGTGCCGGGACAGGGGTTTACGGGGAGCTGTTTTTT.

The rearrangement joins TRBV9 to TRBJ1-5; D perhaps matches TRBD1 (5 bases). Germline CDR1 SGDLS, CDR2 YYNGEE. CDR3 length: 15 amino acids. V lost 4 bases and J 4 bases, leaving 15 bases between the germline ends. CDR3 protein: CASSFRAGPNQPQHF. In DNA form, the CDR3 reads TGTGCCAGCAGCTTCCGAGCAGGGCCTAATCAGCCCCAGCATTTT. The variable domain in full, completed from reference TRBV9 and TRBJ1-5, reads DSGVTQTPKHLITATGQRVTLRCSPRSGDLSVYWYQQSLDQGLQFLIQYYNGEERAKGNILERFSAQQFPDLHSELNLSSLELGDSALYFCASSFRAGPNQPQHFGDGTRLSIL.

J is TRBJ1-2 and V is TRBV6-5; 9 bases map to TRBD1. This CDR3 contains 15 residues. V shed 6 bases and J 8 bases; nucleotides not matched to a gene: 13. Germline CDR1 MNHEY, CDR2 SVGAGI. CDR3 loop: CASSTTNRGQKGYTF. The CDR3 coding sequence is TGTGCCAGCAGCACAACCAACAGGGGGCAGAAAGGCTACACCTTC.

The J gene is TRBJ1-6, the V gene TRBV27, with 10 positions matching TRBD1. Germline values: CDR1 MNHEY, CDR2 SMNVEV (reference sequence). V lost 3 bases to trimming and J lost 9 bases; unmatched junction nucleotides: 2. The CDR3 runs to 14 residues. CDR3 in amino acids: CASSFRTGGSPLHF. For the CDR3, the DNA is TGTGCCAGCAGTTTCAGGACAGGGGGTTCACCCCTCCACTTT.

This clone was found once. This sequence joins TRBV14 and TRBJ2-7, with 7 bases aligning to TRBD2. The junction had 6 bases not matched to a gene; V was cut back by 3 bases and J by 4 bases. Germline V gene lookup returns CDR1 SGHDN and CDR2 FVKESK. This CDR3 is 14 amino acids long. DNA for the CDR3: TGTGCCAGCAGCCACGGGGGGTGGGCGTACGAGCAGTACTTC. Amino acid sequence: CASSHGGWAYEQYF.

The DNA of the CDR3 is TGCGCCAGCAGTGAGGGCCTCGGAAACACCATATATTTT. Protein sequence: CASSEGLGNTIYF. The chain carries TRBV10-2 and TRBJ1-3; D remains ambiguous. The CDR3 runs to 13 residues. Germline CDR1 and CDR2: WSHSY and SAAADI. Trimming took 2 bases from V and 4 from J, leaving 6 bases between them.

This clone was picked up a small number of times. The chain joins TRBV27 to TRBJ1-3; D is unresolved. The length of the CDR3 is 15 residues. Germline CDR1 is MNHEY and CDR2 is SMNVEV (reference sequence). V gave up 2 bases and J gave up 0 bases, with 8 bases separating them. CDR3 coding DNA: TGTGCCAGCAGTTTAACGTCAGGCTCTGGAAACACCATATATTTT. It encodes CASSLTSGSGNTIYF.

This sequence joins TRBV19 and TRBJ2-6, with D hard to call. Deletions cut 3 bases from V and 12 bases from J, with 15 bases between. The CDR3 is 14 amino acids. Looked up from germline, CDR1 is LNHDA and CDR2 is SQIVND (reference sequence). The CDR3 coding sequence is TGTGCCAGTAGTATTATATTTACAGCCCTCGTCCTGACTTTC. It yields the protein CASSIIFTALVLTF.

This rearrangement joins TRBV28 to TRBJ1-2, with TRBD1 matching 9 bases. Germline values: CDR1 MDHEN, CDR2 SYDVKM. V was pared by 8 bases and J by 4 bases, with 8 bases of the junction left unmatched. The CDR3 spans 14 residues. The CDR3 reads CASSQGASGYGYTF. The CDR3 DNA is TGTGCCAGCTCACAGGGGGCGTCGGGCTATGGCTACACCTTC.